A selection of T cell receptor beta chains follows, all from one sample in a study of radiotherapy plus CTLA-4 blockade in lung cancer. TCRdb keeps only in-frame clones here, not all; method: immunoSEQ multiplex PCR. Of around 90,000 clones in the sample, about 80% were seen once. Sequences were derived from peripheral blood, sampled from a patient treated with radiotherapy plus ipilimumab. These receptors all come from a human donor with non-small cell lung cancer that progressed on radiotherapy plus ipilimumab. Both conserved end residues are part of each CDR3. The order of the fields is D gene, V gene, clone size, CDR3 length, J gene, CDR3 protein, CDR3 DNA. A D gene is named only where the DNA matches it firmly. Expanded clones get a size class; other rows say once, few or many, or leave the size out.

NA	TRBV2	NA	17	TRBJ2-2	CASRKRGYRANTGELFF	TGTGCCAGCAGGAAGAGAGGGTACAGGGCGAACACCGGGGAGCTGTTTTTT
NA	TRBV7-2	NA	13	TRBJ1-2	CASSSGPNAGYTF	TGTGCCAGCAGCTCGGGCCCCAACGCGGGCTACACCTTC
TRBD2	TRBV19	once	21	TRBJ2-7	CASSMGLKRSGRASMTYEQYF	TGTGCCAGTAGTATGGGGCTAAAAAGAAGCGGGAGGGCCTCAATGACCTACGAGCAGTACTTC
TRBD2	TRBV10-3	once	14	TRBJ2-2	CAISDGGGSGELFF	TGTGCCATCAGTGATGGGGGGGGATCCGGGGAGCTGTTTTTT
NA	TRBV15	NA	14	TRBJ2-5	CATSRVYEKETQYF	TGTGCCACCAGCAGAGTATACGAAAAAGAGACCCAGTACTTC
NA	TRBV5-8	NA	13	TRBJ1-1	CASSLLLNTEAFF	TGTGCCAGCAGCCTATTATTAAACACTGAAGCTTTCTTT
NA	TRBV7-2	NA	15	TRBJ2-1	CASSLGLTSVGEQFF	TGTGCCAGCAGCTTAGGACTTACCTCGGTGGGTGAGCAGTTCTTC
TRBD1	TRBV10-3	NA	14	TRBJ2-5	CAISKSTGEETQYF	TGTGCCATCAGCAAGTCTACAGGGGAGGAGACCCAGTACTTC
NA	TRBV4-3	NA	15	TRBJ1-2	CASSQALQANYGYTF	TGCGCCAGCAGCCAAGCCCTCCAGGCAAACTATGGCTACACCTTC
TRBD2	TRBV7-2	NA	15	TRBJ2-7	CASSLLSGTSYEQYF	TGTGCCAGCAGCTTACTCAGCGGGACCTCCTACGAGCAGTACTTC
TRBD1	TRBV5-1	NA	15	TRBJ2-1	CASSQGQGIYNEQFF	TGCGCCAGCAGCCAGGGACAGGGCATTTACAATGAGCAGTTCTTC
NA	TRBV14	once	13	TRBJ1-1	CASSQGQTTEAFF	TGTGCCAGCAGCCAAGGACAGACCACTGAAGCTTTCTTT
TRBD2	TRBV4-3	NA	15	TRBJ2-1	CASSRVAGGYNEQFF	TGCGCCAGCAGCCGAGTGGCGGGGGGCTACAATGAGCAGTTCTTC
TRBD1	TRBV4-3	NA	15	TRBJ2-7	CASSQDRGVPGEQYF	TGCGCCAGCAGCCAGGACAGGGGGGTCCCAGGCGAGCAGTACTTC
NA	TRBV19	few	16	TRBJ1-5	CASSIVQGAGNQPQHF	TGTGCCAGTAGTATCGTACAGGGTGCGGGCAATCAGCCCCAGCATTTT
TRBD1	TRBV19	once	16	TRBJ1-5	CATRPSGYRGQQPQHF	TGTGCCACTCGCCCCTCCGGTTACAGGGGGCAACAGCCCCAGCATTTT